This T cell receptor beta chain emerged from a study of T cell clonality in common variable immunodeficiency. Assay used: immunoSEQ multiplex PCR; TCRdb lists only in-frame clones, some missing. Observed in the sample are about 30,000 clones, none of them singletons. Study-wide results and caveats: Common variable immunodeficiency TCR beta sequences reportedly had fewer deletions and N-nucleotide insertions.

In its sample, this clone was seen many times. Its target is not known. The read is 3 residues too short to cover the CDR3 end, so that end is filled in from the germline J gene. The CDR3 spans 13 residues. The V gene lost 1 base and the J gene lost 4 bases, with 7 bases spanning the gap. The chain joins TRBV12-3 or TRBV12-4 to TRBJ1-2; tentatively, D is TRBD1 (6 bases). The specimen sequenced was peripheral blood mononuclear cells. The receptor was derived from a human donor with common variable immunodeficiency. CDR3 DNA (partial): TGTGCCAGCAGTTTAGTACAGGGCTATGGC. Translating gives CASSLVQGYG. The full-length CDR3 reads as CASSLVQGYGYTF.